This T cell receptor (beta chain) was found in a study of T cells in Graves' hyperthyroidism and ophthalmopathy (dated by TCRdb to about 2019). As for the study more broadly: Peripheral blood samples were taken at the time of initial diagnosis, prior to any treatment. After sampling, hyperthyroidism patients received methimazole starting at 30 mg daily, and ophthalmopathy patients received high-dose intravenous methylprednisolone. A discovery cohort of about a hundred patients, roughly 43 with Graves' ophthalmopathy and roughly 59 with stable Graves' hyperthyroidism, was used to find distinguishing TCR V-J signatures. The 95 to 100 discovery patients were randomly divided into training and test sets at a 7:3 ratio. The paper describes TCR Vbeta CDR3 sequencing of 130 to 150 peripheral blood samples, made up of about 40 ophthalmopathy patients, roughly 75 hyperthyroidism patients and roughly 17 progressor patients. The study also compared thyroid tissue and blood T-cell repertoires from about six Graves' hyperthyroidism patients. Whether ophthalmopathy could be predicted prospectively was tested in an independent validation cohort made up of fewer than 20 hyperthyroidism patients plus 17 patients who later progressed to ophthalmopathy. Summary of the overall study and its limitations: Sample size was not statistically predetermined, and blinding of investigators to group allocation was not performed. A model built on a 13 V-J signature distinguished ophthalmopathy from stable hyperthyroidism, reaching roughly 88% sensitivity and 81.08% specificity in cross-validation and 80%/75% in testing. Most expanded thyroid clonotypes (frequency above 0.001) were also found in blood, which suggests that blood repertoires may mirror thyroid immune responses. In validation, the model predicted progression to ophthalmopathy a median of about 6.8 months before onset, with 65% to 71% sensitivity and roughly 73% specificity.

Deletion took 8 bases off V and 0 bases off J, with a span of 13 bases between the germline ends. Taken from cysteine to phenylalanine, the CDR3 has 15 residues. This entry keeps only the CDR3 DNA: 45 bases, framed from base 1. CDR1 and CDR2 are read off the germline V gene as ENHRY and SYGVKD. Concerning this clonotype itself: Its recognized antigen is unknown. Base qualities are missing; no much larger clone stands one base away.

The TCR beta CDR3 regions were amplified from the RNA transcripts. For the first round of RT-PCR on the TCR CDR3, the HTBI primer set was used together with the Qiagen OneStep RT-PCR kit. The libraries were constructed in a second round of multiplex PCR and then size-selected and purified. The libraries were sequenced on an Illumina HiSeq2000 using paired-end 100 bp reads. Per the original workflow: SOAPnuke was used to process the raw data, throwing out any read that contained adapters or uncalled bases, had a mean Phred below 15, or lacked an exact constant-primer or identifier match. High-quality paired reads were merged with COPE v1.2.5, and unique nucleotide sequences were defined as clonotypes. MiTCR v1.1 was used to align the clonotypes against IMGT TRBV, TRBD and TRBJ reference segments. The analysis included only V-J combinations with a frequency above 0.0001, which together covered 99.2% of the repertoires. The TCS score was defined as the ratio of F50 (clonal expansion) to E x V (chaos), calculated using BLOSUM62-based TCRdist between CDR3 peptides within each V-J. Welch's t-statistics and random forest reduced fewer than 550 V-J features to fewer than 15, which were used in a naive Bayes classifier (R e1071). Using fastp trimming at Q25 and MiXCR clonotype assembly, TCRdb reanalyzed the public sequencing data and kept in-frame beta chains. Entries that share a CDR3 protein sequence are merged under the most common genes and DNA. TCRdb's processing, not the authors', yielded these V and J calls. For this sample the table gives 350,000 to 450,000 distinct CDR3 sequences, of which about 14% were detected only once. The ten largest clones represent around 27% of the sample.

Ophthalmopathy patients had moderately to severely active disease, with a Clinical Activity Score of 3 or more, a NOSPECS grade of 4 or more, and a disease duration of less than 3 months. Any patient with an uncontrolled infection, another autoimmune disease, pregnancy or lactation was excluded. Diagnoses were based on clinical symptoms, serum thyroxine and TRAb, thyroid ultrasound and orbital computed tomography. PBMCs were separated from 10 ml of fresh peripheral blood using Ficoll-Paque density gradient centrifugation. Trizol reagent was used to extract total RNA, and RNA quality was then checked on an Agilent 2100 Bioanalyzer.

The rearranged chain carries TRBV10-3 and TRBJ2-2; the D region possibly corresponds to TRBD2 (5 bases align). The source material was blood. This clonotype originated in a middle-aged man with Graves' ophthalmopathy. The DNA is TGTGCCATCCCGCTCGGACTGGCGAACACCGGGGAGCTGTTTTTT. This translates into CAIPLGLANTGELFF.